This TCR beta chain was found in a study of blood T cell repertoires in COVID-19. Study overall: Researchers got acute and convalescent COVID-19 samples from the United States, Italy and Spain.

The CDR3 loop spans 12 amino acids. The germline gives CDR1 GTSNPN, CDR2 SVGIG (reference sequence). The V end was cut by 2 bases, the J end by 17 bases, with 18 bases between. Clinical history reported by participants formed the basis on which cohorts were assigned. Clones were read by immunoSEQ multiplex PCR, and TCRdb kept only the in-frame ones, dropping some. The data show approximately 300,000 clones, about 85% seen once. The TCR comes from a woman in her twenties or thirties who had recovered from COVID-19. The chain links TRBV30 to TRBJ1-4; D is possibly TRBD1 (5 bases). The sequenced sample was PBMCs or T cells enriched from blood (not recorded which). CDR3 in amino acids: CAWSSYETVGFF. The DNA of the CDR3 is TGTGCCTGGAGTTCGTACGAGACAGTGGGATTTTTT. Using reference TRBV30 and TRBJ1-4 for the parts outside the CDR3, the full variable domain is SQTIHQWPATLVQPVGSPLSLECTVEGTSNPNLYWYRQAAGRGLQLLFYSVGIGQISSEVPQNLSASRPQDRQFILSSKKLLLSDSGFYLCAWSSYETVGFFGSGTQLSVL.